This T cell receptor (beta chain) was recorded in a study of blood T cell repertoires in COVID-19. Background on the study: Acute-phase and convalescent COVID-19 samples originated in the United States, Italy and Spain. The cDNA or gDNA used as material had been derived from T cells, B-cell-depleted T cells, or PBMCs.

This clone was detected only once. The length of the CDR3 is 14 residues. V was shortened by 2 bases and J by 1 base, with 5 bases between the two germline ends. Germline V gives CDR1 LGHNA, CDR2 YSLEER. Authors' processing steps: Reference gene primer amplification gave nucleated cell count estimates. Sequencing was performed with immunoSEQ multiplex PCR; in TCRdb, only in-frame clones are kept and a portion is missing. V and J calls and clone size come straight from that table; D and trimming were deduced from the DNA. The sample yields about 180,000 clones, roughly nine tenths seen once. The sample consisted of peripheral blood. The sequence was obtained from a man between 18 and 29 years old who had recovered from COVID-19. This chain joins TRBV4-3 and TRBJ2-2; the D is unclear. The CDR3 region is CASSQSRNTGELFF. The CDR3 DNA is TGCGCCAGCAGCCAATCCAGGAACACCGGGGAGCTGTTTTTT.